A selection of T cell receptor beta chains follows, all from one sample in a study of CD8 T cells in ankylosing spondylitis. TCRdb independently ran MiXCR on the 5' RACE reads; one entry per CDR3 protein. The table shows some 130,000 distinct CDR3 sequences, with approximately 7.4% occurring only once. Sequences were obtained from blood, either unsorted or a sorted T cell fraction (not recorded which). Every receptor here comes from a female donor with ankylosing spondylitis or in good health (not recorded which). Both conserved end residues are part of each CDR3. D genes are given only for firm matches. Rows may omit the clone size; those that give it use once, few, many or a size class.

V: TRBV12-5
D: .
J: TRBJ1-2
size: many
CDR3: CASGPSIYDRRYGYTF
DNA: TGTGCTAGTGGTCCCTCAATCTACGACAGGCGGTATGGCTACACCTTC

V: TRBV3-1
D: TRBD1
J: TRBJ1-4
size: many
CDR3: CASSRDREDEKLFF
DNA: TGTGCCAGCAGCCGGGACAGGGAGGATGAAAAACTGTTTTTT

V: TRBV3-1
D: .
J: TRBJ2-1
size: .
CDR3: CASSQDRSAGGSFF
DNA: TGTGCCAGCAGCCAAGATAGGTCGGCAGGGGGGAGCTTCTTC

V: TRBV4-1
D: .
J: TRBJ2-2
size: many
CDR3: CASSQGGAGPANTGELFF
DNA: TGCGCCAGCAGCCAAGGGGGAGCGGGCCCTGCGAACACCGGGGAGCTGTTTTTT

V: TRBV7-9
D: .
J: TRBJ1-3
size: many
CDR3: CASSPTASGNTIYF
DNA: TGTGCCAGCAGCCCGACAGCCTCTGGAAACACCATATATTTT

V: TRBV29-1
D: .
J: TRBJ2-7
size: many
CDR3: CSVELLQGARGEQYF
DNA: TGCAGCGTTGAACTTTTACAGGGAGCGAGGGGCGAGCAGTACTTC

V: TRBV29-1
D: .
J: TRBJ2-3
size: many
CDR3: CSLRGGSLGTDTQYF
DNA: TGCAGCCTCAGGGGTGGCTCCTTGGGCACAGATACGCAGTATTTT

V: TRBV19
D: .
J: TRBJ2-3
size: many
CDR3: CASRERRDTDTQYF
DNA: TGTGCCAGTAGGGAGCGGAGGGACACAGATACGCAGTATTTT

V: TRBV20-1
D: .
J: TRBJ1-3
size: many
CDR3: CSAGTGTPFRGNTIYF
DNA: TGCAGTGCAGGAACCGGGACACCCTTTCGTGGAAACACCATATATTTT

V: TRBV5-1
D: TRBD1
J: TRBJ2-7
size: many
CDR3: CASSLQGAEDEQYF
DNA: TGCGCCAGCAGCTTGCAGGGGGCAGAGGACGAGCAGTACTTC

V: TRBV30
D: .
J: TRBJ2-5
size: .
CDR3: CAWSHSVGETQYF
DNA: TGTGCCTGGAGCCATTCCGTTGGGGAGACCCAGTACTTC

V: TRBV5-6
D: .
J: TRBJ1-5
size: many
CDR3: CASQEGNQPQHF
DNA: TGTGCCAGCCAGGAGGGCAATCAGCCCCAGCATTTT

V: TRBV18
D: .
J: TRBJ1-4
size: many
CDR3: CASSLRTAQGEKLFF
DNA: TGTGCCAGCTCACTAAGGACAGCCCAGGGTGAAAAACTGTTTTTT

V: TRBV20-1
D: .
J: TRBJ2-5
size: .
CDR3: CSARDLRQGQETQYF
DNA: TGCAGTGCTAGAGATCTGCGGCAGGGCCAAGAGACCCAGTACTTC

V: TRBV4-3
D: TRBD1
J: TRBJ1-4
size: many
CDR3: CASSQETSGTANEKLFF
DNA: TGCGCCAGCAGCCAAGAGACCTCCGGGACAGCTAATGAAAAACTGTTTTTT

V: TRBV5-1
D: .
J: TRBJ1-1
size: .
CDR3: CTSSLGEGRGKGAEAFF
DNA: TGCACCAGCAGCCTAGGAGAGGGCAGGGGAAAGGGGGCTGAAGCTTTCTTT

V: TRBV7-8
D: TRBD1
J: TRBJ1-4
size: many
CDR3: CASSSTGNAEKLFF
DNA: TGTGCCAGCAGCTCGACAGGGAATGCTGAAAAACTGTTTTTT

V: TRBV29-1
D: .
J: TRBJ2-7
size: many
CDR3: CSVEQGSYEQYF
DNA: TGCAGCGTCGAACAGGGCTCCTACGAGCAGTACTTC

V: TRBV29-1
D: .
J: TRBJ1-1
size: many
CDR3: CSVVDSGLNTEAFF
DNA: TGCAGCGTTGTCGACAGCGGCCTGAACACTGAAGCTTTCTTT

V: TRBV19
D: .
J: TRBJ2-3
size: many
CDR3: CASSIQGNTDTQYF
DNA: TGTGCCAGTAGTATACAGGGGAACACAGATACGCAGTATTTT

V: TRBV5-6
D: TRBD1
J: TRBJ1-2
size: many
CDR3: CASRGQGASGYTF
DNA: TGTGCCAGCAGGGGACAGGGGGCGAGCGGCTACACCTTC

V: TRBV2
D: TRBD1
J: TRBJ2-3
size: many
CDR3: CASSPTGANTDTQYF
DNA: TGTGCCAGCAGTCCTACAGGGGCCAACACAGATACGCAGTATTTT

V: TRBV5-5
D: .
J: TRBJ2-1
size: few
CDR3: CASSPRLFLDEQFF
DNA: TGTGCCAGCAGCCCCCGACTCTTTTTGGATGAGCAGTTCTTC

V: TRBV21-1
D: .
J: TRBJ2-7
size: .
CDR3: CAMGPRGSCEQYF
DNA: TGTGCCATGGGCCCCAGGGGCTCCTGCGAGCAGTACTTC

V: TRBV6-1
D: .
J: TRBJ1-5
size: few
CDR3: CASSPVSSGNQPQHF
DNA: TGTGCCAGCAGTCCGGTCTCTTCGGGCAATCAGCCCCAGCATTTT

V: TRBV7-9
D: TRBD1
J: TRBJ1-2
size: many
CDR3: CASSSPSDRQGVWNF
DNA: TGTGCCAGCAGCTCACCATCCGATAGACAGGGAGTCTGGAACTTC

V: TRBV6-6
D: .
J: TRBJ1-2
size: many
CDR3: CASRLNYGYTF
DNA: TGTGCCAGCAGACTTAACTATGGCTACACCTTC

V: TRBV5-1
D: TRBD2
J: TRBJ2-5
size: .
CDR3: CASSLAGLAASQETQYF
DNA: TGCGCCAGCAGCTTGGCCGGACTAGCGGCCTCGCAAGAGACCCAGTACTTC

V: TRBV7-3
D: .
J: TRBJ2-3
size: many
CDR3: CASSLTGATQYF
DNA: TGTGCCAGCAGCTTAACGGGAGCTACGCAGTATTTT

V: TRBV29-1
D: .
J: TRBJ1-1
size: many
CDR3: CSGGTAYEAFF
DNA: TGCAGCGGCGGGACCGCCTATGAAGCTTTCTTT

V: TRBV7-8
D: .
J: TRBJ1-1
size: many
CDR3: CASSPQGRGVRDTEAFF
DNA: TGTGCCAGCAGCCCACAGGGTCGGGGAGTTCGAGACACTGAAGCTTTCTTT

V: TRBV4-1
D: .
J: TRBJ1-1
size: many
CDR3: CASNQATRRANTEAFF
DNA: TGCGCCAGCAACCAAGCGACGAGGAGAGCGAACACTGAAGCTTTCTTT

V: TRBV6-5
D: .
J: TRBJ2-7
size: many
CDR3: CASSYSLSSYEQYF
DNA: TGTGCCAGCAGTTACTCTTTAAGCTCCTACGAGCAGTACTTC

V: TRBV7-2
D: .
J: TRBJ2-5
size: .
CDR3: CASSLEHTQETQYF
DNA: TGTGCCAGCAGCTTAGAACACACCCAAGAGACCCAGTACTTC

V: TRBV7-6
D: .
J: TRBJ2-5
size: many
CDR3: CASSSEGLAQETQYF
DNA: TGTGCCAGCAGCTCCGAGGGTTTAGCTCAAGAGACCCAGTACTTC

V: TRBV28
D: .
J: TRBJ2-5
size: many
CDR3: CASSSSSPETQYF
DNA: TGTGCCAGCAGTTCTTCATCTCCGGAGACCCAGTACTTC

V: TRBV7-3
D: TRBD2
J: TRBJ2-1
size: once
CDR3: CASSTLAGVYNEQFF
DNA: TGTGCCAGCAGCACCCTAGCGGGGGTCTACAATGAGCAGTTCTTC

V: TRBV20-1
D: TRBD2
J: TRBJ2-1
size: many
CDR3: CSATSGFNNEQFF
DNA: TGCAGTGCCACTAGCGGGTTCAACAATGAGCAGTTCTTC

V: TRBV12-3/TRBV12-4
D: TRBD1
J: TRBJ2-3
size: many
CDR3: CASSPSDREGDTQYF
DNA: TGTGCCAGCAGTCCTTCGGACAGGGAAGGAGATACGCAGTATTTT

V: TRBV2
D: .
J: TRBJ1-3
size: many
CDR3: CASSELGAAGNTIYF
DNA: TGTGCCAGCAGTGAATTGGGGGCGGCTGGAAACACCATATATTTT

V: TRBV20-1
D: .
J: TRBJ2-7
size: medium-sized
CDR3: CSARDRTRVTYEQYF
DNA: TGCAGTGCTAGAGATCGGACTCGAGTAACCTACGAGCAGTACTTC

V: TRBV5-1
D: .
J: TRBJ2-3
size: many
CDR3: CASSFLGTQYF
DNA: TGCGCCAGCAGCTTTCTTGGTACGCAGTATTTT

V: TRBV5-1
D: .
J: TRBJ2-7
size: many
CDR3: CASSLSGFVYEQYF
DNA: TGCGCCAGCAGCTTGTCGGGTTTTGTCTACGAGCAGTACTTC

V: TRBV6-2/TRBV6-3
D: .
J: TRBJ1-5
size: few
CDR3: CASSPDTTSNQPQHF
DNA: TGTGCCAGCAGCCCGGACACGACTAGCAATCAGCCCCAGCATTTT

V: TRBV7-9
D: .
J: TRBJ2-2
size: many
CDR3: CASSTQDRSTGELFF
DNA: TGTGCCAGCAGCACCCAGGACAGAAGCACCGGGGAGCTGTTTTTT

V: TRBV28
D: .
J: TRBJ2-2
size: few
CDR3: CASSPRRGELFF
DNA: TGTGCCAGCAGTCCGCGCCGCGGGGAGCTGTTTTTT

V: TRBV30
D: .
J: TRBJ2-7
size: many
CDR3: CAWAGGVYEQYF
DNA: TGTGCCTGGGCCGGGGGCGTCTACGAGCAGTACTTC

V: TRBV6-1
D: .
J: TRBJ1-1
size: .
CDR3: CASSDPTFRRRMNTEAFF
DNA: TGTGCCAGCAGTGATCCCACCTTCCGACGGCGGATGAACACTGAAGCTTTCTTT

V: TRBV7-9
D: .
J: TRBJ2-3
size: many
CDR3: CASSPLPADTQYF
DNA: TGTGCCAGCAGCCCCCTCCCCGCAGATACGCAGTATTTT

V: TRBV20-1
D: TRBD1
J: TRBJ2-5
size: many
CDR3: CSAKDRGQETQYF
DNA: TGCAGTGCTAAGGACAGGGGCCAAGAGACCCAGTACTTC

V: TRBV28
D: TRBD2
J: TRBJ2-1
size: few
CDR3: CASSPGGGREDEQFF
DNA: TGTGCCAGCAGCCCCGGGGGGGGGCGCGAGGATGAGCAGTTCTTC

V: TRBV28
D: .
J: TRBJ2-4
size: many
CDR3: CASNANLAKNIQYF
DNA: TGTGCCAGCAATGCAAACCTAGCCAAAAACATTCAGTACTTC

V: TRBV4-1
D: .
J: TRBJ2-3
size: few
CDR3: CASSQENGVSTQYF
DNA: TGCGCCAGCAGCCAAGAAAACGGGGTATCTACGCAGTATTTT

V: TRBV9
D: TRBD2
J: TRBJ2-6
size: many
CDR3: CASSVPSLAGGPGANVLTF
DNA: TGTGCCAGCAGCGTCCCTTCCCTAGCGGGGGGGCCTGGGGCCAACGTCCTGACTTTC

V: TRBV18
D: .
J: TRBJ1-1
size: few
CDR3: CASSRARGGTEAFF
DNA: TGTGCCAGCTCACGAGCTCGGGGAGGCACTGAAGCTTTCTTT

V: TRBV19
D: TRBD2
J: TRBJ2-3
size: .
CDR3: CASSEGLAGRSTDTQYF
DNA: TGTGCCAGTAGTGAGGGACTAGCGGGCCGGAGCACAGATACGCAGTATTTT

V: TRBV12-3/TRBV12-4
D: TRBD1
J: TRBJ2-1
size: many
CDR3: CASSFGTGSYNEQFF
DNA: TGTGCCAGCAGTTTTGGGACAGGGTCCTACAATGAGCAGTTCTTC

V: TRBV29-1
D: TRBD1
J: TRBJ1-2
size: many
CDR3: CSASGGTGDYGYTF
DNA: TGCAGCGCATCTGGGGGGACAGGGGACTATGGCTACACCTTC